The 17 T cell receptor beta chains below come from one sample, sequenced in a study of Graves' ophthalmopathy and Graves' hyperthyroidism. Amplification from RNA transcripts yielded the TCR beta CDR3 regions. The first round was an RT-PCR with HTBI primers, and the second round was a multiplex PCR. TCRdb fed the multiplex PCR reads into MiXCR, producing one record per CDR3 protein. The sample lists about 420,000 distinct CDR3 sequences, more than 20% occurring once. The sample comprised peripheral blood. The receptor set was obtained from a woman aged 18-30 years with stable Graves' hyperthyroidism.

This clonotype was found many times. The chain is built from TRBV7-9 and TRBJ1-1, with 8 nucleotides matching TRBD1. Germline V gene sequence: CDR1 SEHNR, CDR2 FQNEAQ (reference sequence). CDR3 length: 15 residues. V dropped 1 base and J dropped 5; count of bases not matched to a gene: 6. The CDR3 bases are TGTGCCAGCAGCTTAGAAGGACAGGGTGGAACTGAAGCTTTCTTT. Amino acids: CASSLEGQGGTEAFF.

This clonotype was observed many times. CDR3 protein: CASSLGSKNIQYF. The CDR3 region has the DNA TGTGCCAGCAGCTTAGGGTCTAAAAACATTCAGTACTTC. The chain carries TRBV7-9 and TRBJ2-4; D remains ambiguous. Germline V CDR1 and CDR2: SEHNR, FQNEAQ (reference sequence). This CDR3 is built from 13 residues. Trimming took off 1 base at V and 4 bases at J, with 5 bases between the two ends.

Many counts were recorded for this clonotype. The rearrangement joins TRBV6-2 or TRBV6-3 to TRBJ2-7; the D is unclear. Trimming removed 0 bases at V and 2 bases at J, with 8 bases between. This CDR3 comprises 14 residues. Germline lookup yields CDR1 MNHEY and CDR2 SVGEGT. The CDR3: CASSYSVIPYEQYF. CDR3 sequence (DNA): TGTGCCAGCAGTTACTCGGTCATTCCCTACGAGCAGTACTTC.

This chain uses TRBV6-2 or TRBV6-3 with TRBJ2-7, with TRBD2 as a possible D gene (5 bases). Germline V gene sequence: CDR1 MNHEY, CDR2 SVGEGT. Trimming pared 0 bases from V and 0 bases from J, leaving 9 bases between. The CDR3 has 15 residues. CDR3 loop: CASSYSIANSYEQYF. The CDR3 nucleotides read TGTGCCAGCAGTTACTCGATAGCGAACTCCTACGAGCAGTACTTC.

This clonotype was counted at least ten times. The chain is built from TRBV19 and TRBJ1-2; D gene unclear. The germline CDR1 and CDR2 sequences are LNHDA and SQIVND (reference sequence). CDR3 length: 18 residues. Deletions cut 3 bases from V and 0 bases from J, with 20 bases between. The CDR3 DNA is TGTGCCAGTAGTATCCGACCGCGCGGCAGGAGCACTAACTATGGCTACACCTTC. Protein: CASSIRPRGRSTNYGYTF.

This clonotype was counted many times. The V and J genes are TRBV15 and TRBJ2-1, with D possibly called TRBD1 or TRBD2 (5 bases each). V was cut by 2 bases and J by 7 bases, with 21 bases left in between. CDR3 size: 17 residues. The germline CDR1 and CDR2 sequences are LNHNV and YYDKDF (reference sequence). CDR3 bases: TGTGCCACCAGCAGACACTGGACCTCCAGGGACCTAAATGAGCAGTTCTTC. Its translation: CATSRHWTSRDLNEQFF.

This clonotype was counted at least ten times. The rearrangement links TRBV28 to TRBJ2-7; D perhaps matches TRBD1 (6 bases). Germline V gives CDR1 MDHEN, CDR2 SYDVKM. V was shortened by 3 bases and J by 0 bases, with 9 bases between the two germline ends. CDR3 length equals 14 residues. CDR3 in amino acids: CASSFQGFSYEQYF. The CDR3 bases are TGTGCCAGCAGTTTCCAGGGGTTCTCCTACGAGCAGTACTTC. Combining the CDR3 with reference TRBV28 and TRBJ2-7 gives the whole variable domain DVKVTQSSRYLVKRTGEKVFLECVQDMDHENMFWYRQDPGLGLRLIYFSYDVKMKEKGDIPEGYSVSREKKERFSLILESASTNQTSMYLCASSFQGFSYEQYFGPGTRLTVT.

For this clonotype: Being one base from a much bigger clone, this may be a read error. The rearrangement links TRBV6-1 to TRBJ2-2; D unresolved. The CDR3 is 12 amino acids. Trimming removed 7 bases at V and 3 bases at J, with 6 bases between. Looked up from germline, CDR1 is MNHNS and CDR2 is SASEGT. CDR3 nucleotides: TGTGCCAGCAAAAGGTACACCGGGGAGCTGTTTTTT. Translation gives CASKRYTGELFF.

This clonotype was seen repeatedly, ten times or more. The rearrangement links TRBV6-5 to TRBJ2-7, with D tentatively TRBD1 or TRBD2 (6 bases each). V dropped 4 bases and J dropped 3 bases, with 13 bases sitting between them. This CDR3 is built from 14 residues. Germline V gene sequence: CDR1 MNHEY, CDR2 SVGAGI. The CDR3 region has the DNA TGTGCCAGCAGTTTGTTGGGGGGCGGCTACGAGCAGTACTTC. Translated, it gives CASSLLGGGYEQYF.

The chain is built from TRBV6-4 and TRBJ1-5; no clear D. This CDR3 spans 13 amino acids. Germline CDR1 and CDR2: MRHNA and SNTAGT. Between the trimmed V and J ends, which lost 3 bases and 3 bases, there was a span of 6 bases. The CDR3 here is CASSENPNQPQHF. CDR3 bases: TGTGCCAGCAGTGAAAACCCCAATCAGCCCCAGCATTTT.

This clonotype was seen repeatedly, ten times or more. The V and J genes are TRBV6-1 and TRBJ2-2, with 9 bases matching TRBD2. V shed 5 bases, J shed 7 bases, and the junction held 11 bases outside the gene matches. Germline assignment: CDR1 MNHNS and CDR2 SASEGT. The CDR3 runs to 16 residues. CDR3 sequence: CASSRSGGGAVGELFF. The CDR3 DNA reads TGTGCCAGCAGTCGAAGCGGCGGGGGGGCCGTCGGGGAGCTGTTTTTT.

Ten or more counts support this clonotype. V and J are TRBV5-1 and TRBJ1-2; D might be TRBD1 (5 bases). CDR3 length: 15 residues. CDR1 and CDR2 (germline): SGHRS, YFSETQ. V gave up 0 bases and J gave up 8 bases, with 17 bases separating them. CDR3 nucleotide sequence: TGCGCCAGCAGCTTGGCCGGGGCAGGCCAGTTGGGCTACACCTTC. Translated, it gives CASSLAGAGQLGYTF.

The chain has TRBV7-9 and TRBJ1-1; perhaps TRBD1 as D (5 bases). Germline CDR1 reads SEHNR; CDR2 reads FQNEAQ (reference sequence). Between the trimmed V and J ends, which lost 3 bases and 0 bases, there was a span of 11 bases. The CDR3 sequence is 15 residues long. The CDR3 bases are TGTGCCAGCAGCTTGGGGGTGTCGATGAACACTGAAGCTTTCTTT. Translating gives CASSLGVSMNTEAFF.

Here the CDR3 reads CAISSSGSSYEQYF. The CDR3 DNA reads TGTGCCATCAGTTCTAGCGGGAGTTCCTACGAGCAGTACTTC. This chain connects TRBV10-3 to TRBJ2-7; 10 positions agree with TRBD2. J gave up 1 base and V 5 bases, and 2 bases lay outside the gene matches. The CDR3 length is 14 residues. Per germline, CDR1 ENHRY and CDR2 SYGVKD.

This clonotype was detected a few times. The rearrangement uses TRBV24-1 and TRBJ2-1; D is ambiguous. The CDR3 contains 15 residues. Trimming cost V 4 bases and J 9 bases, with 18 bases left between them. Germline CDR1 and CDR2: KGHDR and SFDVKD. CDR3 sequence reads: CATSDTVVYKGEQFF. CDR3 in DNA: TGTGCCACCAGTGACACGGTAGTTTACAAGGGTGAGCAGTTCTTC.

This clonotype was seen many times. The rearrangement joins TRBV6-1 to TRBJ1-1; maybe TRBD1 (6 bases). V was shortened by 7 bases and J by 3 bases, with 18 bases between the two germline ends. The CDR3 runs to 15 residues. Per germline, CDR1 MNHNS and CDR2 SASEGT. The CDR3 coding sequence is TGTGCCAGCAAACCCCCTTGGGGGCCGGACACTGAAGCTTTCTTT. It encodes CASKPPWGPDTEAFF.

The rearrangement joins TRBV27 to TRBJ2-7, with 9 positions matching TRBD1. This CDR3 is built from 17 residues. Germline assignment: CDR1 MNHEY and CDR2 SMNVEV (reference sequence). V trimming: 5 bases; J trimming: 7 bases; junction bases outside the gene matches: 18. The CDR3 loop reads CASSRGEGTGPFLEQYF. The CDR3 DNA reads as TGTGCCAGCAGTAGGGGGGAGGGGACAGGGCCTTTTTTGGAGCAGTACTTC.